This T cell receptor (beta chain) was observed in a study of T cell responses to AZD1222 COVID-19 vaccine. Findings of the study overall: The study found Spike-specific TCR breadth and depth rose after two AZD1222 doses. Clonal diversity was possibly underestimated, and white British individuals and females predominated among donors.

As for this clone: The antigen is unknown.

Germline trimming cut 6 bases from V and 6 bases from J; bases unmatched to any gene: 16. CDR1 and CDR2 from the germline V gene are SGDLS and YYNGEE. The CDR3 is 16 amino acids. Produced via immunoSEQ multiplex PCR; TCRdb's table is partial and in-frame only. The repertoire holds tens of thousands of clones, with around 90% as singletons. The TCR originated in an adult in good health. The specimen was peripheral blood, collected on day 0 of AZD1222 vaccination. This chain joins TRBV9 and TRBJ2-7; TRBD1 matches 9 bases. CDR3 nucleotides: TGTGCCAGCAATTACGAACTGGGACAGGGAGGATTCGAGCAGTACTTC. This encodes CASNYELGQGGFEQYF.